These 10 T cell receptor beta chains share one sample of origin, sequenced in a study of regulatory T cells in long-lasting Graves disease. Time point of the sample: persistent/refractory GD, antithyroid drugs over 5 years with positive TRAb. PBMC RNA was the source of the TCR library. Investigators prepared the TCR beta libraries by applying iRepertoire HTBI primers and Arm-PCR of CDR3 regions. In TCRdb, the multiplex PCR reads were re-called with MiXCR into one record per CDR3 protein. Of around 460,000 distinct CDR3 sequences in the sample, 22% are singletons; the top ten hold around 13%. The starting material was peripheral blood mononuclear cells (PBMCs), obtained when the disease was refractory, from a patient treated with antithyroid drugs. These receptors were taken from a female donor with Graves disease.

This clonotype appeared once. Since a much larger clone is just one base distant, this may be a read error. This sequence joins TRBV12-3 or TRBV12-4 and TRBJ1-5, with 7 bases matching TRBD1. This CDR3 contains 16 residues. CDR3 nucleotide sequence: TGTGCCAGCAGTCCCCACAGGGGTGGAGGCAATCGGCCCCAGCATTTT. It codes for CASSPHRGGGNRPQHF.

Ten or more counts support this clonotype. This chain joins TRBV6-2 or TRBV6-3 and TRBJ1-5; D uncertain. CDR3 size: 15 residues. Germline V CDR1 and CDR2: MNHEY, SVGEGT. Trimming left V 4 bases short and J 7 bases short, with 17 bases between. This CDR3 is CASSSWDPRRQPQHF. The CDR3 DNA reads as TGTGCCAGCAGTTCCTGGGATCCTCGTCGCCAGCCCCAGCATTTT.

The rearrangement joins TRBV5-1 to TRBJ2-3, with TRBD2 matching 11 bases. This CDR3 contains 14 residues. The V and J ends lost 4 bases and 5 bases, in that order; junction bases with no gene match: 3. Germline V gene sequence: CDR1 SGHRS, CDR2 YFSETQ. Here the CDR3 DNA reads TGCGCCAGCAGCGTACTAGCGGGAGAAGATACGCAGTATTTT. Translation gives CASSVLAGEDTQYF.

This clonotype was counted between two and nine times. V and J are TRBV30 and TRBJ1-4, with D unclear. CDR3 length: 13 amino acids. Germline-derived CDR1 and CDR2 are GTSNPN and SVGIG (reference sequence). Trimming left V 2 bases short and J 5 bases short, with 9 bases between. The CDR3 DNA follows: TGTGCCTGGAGTCGGTCAGGCAATGAAAAACTGTTTTTT. This codes for CAWSRSGNEKLFF.

The V gene is TRBV18, the J gene TRBJ2-4; TRBD2 matches 7 bases. V was pared by 0 bases and J by 1 base, with 3 bases of the junction left unmatched. The CDR3 has 16 amino acids. CDR1 is KGHSH and CDR2 is LQKENI in the germline V gene. The CDR3 bases are TGTGCCAGCTCACCACCGTCGCGGGGGGCCAAAAACATTCAGTACTTC. Amino acids: CASSPPSRGAKNIQYF.

This clonotype was counted only a few times. The chain links TRBV29-1 to TRBJ1-5, with TRBD1 identical over 7 bases. Germline CDR1 is SQVTM and CDR2 is ANQGSEA. J lost 3 bases, V lost 6 bases, and 5 bases had no gene match. CDR3 length: 13 residues. The CDR3 DNA reads TGCAGCGTACGACAGGGTCCCAATCAGCCCCAGCATTTT. Amino acids: CSVRQGPNQPQHF.

This clonotype has ten or more counts. The chain recombines TRBV30 with TRBJ2-6; D call uncertain. Germline CDR1 GTSNPN, CDR2 SVGIG (reference sequence). The CDR3 spans 15 residues. V gave up 2 bases and J gave up 2 bases, with 10 bases separating them. This CDR3 is CAWSLRRAGANVLTF. In DNA form, the CDR3 reads TGTGCCTGGAGTCTTAGGAGAGCTGGGGCCAACGTCCTGACTTTC. The full variable domain, in which reference TRBV30 and TRBJ2-6 provide the parts outside the CDR3, is SQTIHQWPATLVQPVGSPLSLECTVEGTSNPNLYWYRQAAGRGLQLLFYSVGIGQISSEVPQNLSASRPQDRQFILSSKKLLLSDSGFYLCAWSLRRAGANVLTFGAGSRLTVL.

In its sample, this clonotype was seen many times. This chain connects TRBV19 to TRBJ1-1; D ambiguous. The V end was cut by 5 bases, the J end by 10 bases, with 14 bases between. The length of the CDR3 is 12 residues. Germline CDR1 reads LNHDA; CDR2 reads SQIVND (reference sequence). This CDR3 reads CASSSGVVGAFF. The CDR3 DNA reads TGTGCCAGTAGTTCCGGGGTCGTCGGAGCTTTCTTT. Full variable domain (rest looked up from reference TRBV19 and TRBJ1-1): DGGITQSPKYLFRKEGQNVTLSCEQNLNHDAMYWYRQDPGQGLRLIYYSQIVNDFQKGDIAEGYSVSREKKESFPLTVTSAQKNPTAFYLCASSSGVVGAFFGQGTRLTVV.

Ten or more counts support this clonotype. This chain uses TRBV6-5 with TRBJ1-1; D unclear. Germline CDR1 is MNHEY and CDR2 is SVGAGI. V was trimmed by 2 bases and J by 1 base, leaving 14 bases between them. This CDR3 is 16 amino acids long. The CDR3 sequence is CASSYRWALSNTEAFF. In DNA, the CDR3 is TGTGCCAGCAGTTACAGATGGGCCCTCTCGAACACTGAAGCTTTCTTT.

This clonotype was seen only a few times. The J gene is TRBJ1-3, the V gene TRBV7-2; TRBD1 agrees at 7 bases. With 2 bases clipped from V and 0 bases from J, the junction kept 10 bases outside the gene matches. Germline V gene data show CDR1 as SGHTA and CDR2 as FQGNSA. This CDR3 region has 18 residues. In nucleotides, the CDR3 is TGTGCCAGCAGCTTAAATGTCTGGGACAGCACCTCTGGAAACACCATATATTTT. Protein product: CASSLNVWDSTSGNTIYF.